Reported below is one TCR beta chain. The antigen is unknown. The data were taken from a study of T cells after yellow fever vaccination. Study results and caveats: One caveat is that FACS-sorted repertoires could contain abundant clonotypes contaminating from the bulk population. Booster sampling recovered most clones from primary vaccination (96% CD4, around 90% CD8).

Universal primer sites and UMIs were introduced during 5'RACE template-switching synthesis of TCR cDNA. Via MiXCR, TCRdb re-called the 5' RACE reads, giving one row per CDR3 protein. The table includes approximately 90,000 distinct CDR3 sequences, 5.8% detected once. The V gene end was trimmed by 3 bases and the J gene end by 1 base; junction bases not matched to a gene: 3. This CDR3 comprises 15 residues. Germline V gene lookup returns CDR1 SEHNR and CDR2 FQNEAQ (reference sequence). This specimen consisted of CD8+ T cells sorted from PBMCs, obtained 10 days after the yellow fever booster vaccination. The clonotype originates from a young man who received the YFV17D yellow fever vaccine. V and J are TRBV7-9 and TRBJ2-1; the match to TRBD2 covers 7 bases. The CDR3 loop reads CASSLTSPSYNEQFF. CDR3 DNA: TGTGCCAGCAGCTTGACTAGCCCTTCCTACAATGAGCAGTTCTTC.